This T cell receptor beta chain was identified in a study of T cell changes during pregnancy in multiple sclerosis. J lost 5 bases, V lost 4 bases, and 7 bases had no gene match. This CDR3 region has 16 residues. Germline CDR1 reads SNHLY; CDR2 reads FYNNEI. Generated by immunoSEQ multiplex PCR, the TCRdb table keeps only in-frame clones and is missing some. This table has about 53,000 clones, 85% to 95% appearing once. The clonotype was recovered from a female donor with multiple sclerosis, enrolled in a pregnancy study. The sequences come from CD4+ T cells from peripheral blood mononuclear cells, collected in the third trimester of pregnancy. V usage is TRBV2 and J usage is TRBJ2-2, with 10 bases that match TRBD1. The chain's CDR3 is CASSVPGQGPTGELFF. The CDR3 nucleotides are TGTGCCAGCAGTGTTCCGGGACAGGGGCCAACCGGGGAGCTGTTTTTT.